This T cell receptor (beta chain) was captured in a study of blood T cells in healthy people across ages. Through a sample-barcoded 5' primer and a J-beta primer mix, a second PCR was run for roughly 7 to 12 cycles. TCRdb passed the 5' RACE reads through MiXCR, listing each CDR3 protein once. The table includes about 2 million distinct CDR3 sequences, 49% detected once. Germline trimming cut 3 bases from V and 1 base from J; bases unmatched to any gene: 5. This CDR3 region has 16 residues. Per germline, CDR1 SEHNR and CDR2 FQNEAQ (reference sequence). Sequencing was done on a sample of blood. The genes are TRBV7-9 and TRBJ2-5, with 10 bases lining up with TRBD1. The receptor was isolated from a woman in her 40s in good health. CDR3 loop: CASSFRTGGGQETQYF. CDR3 in DNA: TGTGCCAGCAGCTTCCGGACAGGGGGTGGCCAAGAGACCCAGTACTTC.